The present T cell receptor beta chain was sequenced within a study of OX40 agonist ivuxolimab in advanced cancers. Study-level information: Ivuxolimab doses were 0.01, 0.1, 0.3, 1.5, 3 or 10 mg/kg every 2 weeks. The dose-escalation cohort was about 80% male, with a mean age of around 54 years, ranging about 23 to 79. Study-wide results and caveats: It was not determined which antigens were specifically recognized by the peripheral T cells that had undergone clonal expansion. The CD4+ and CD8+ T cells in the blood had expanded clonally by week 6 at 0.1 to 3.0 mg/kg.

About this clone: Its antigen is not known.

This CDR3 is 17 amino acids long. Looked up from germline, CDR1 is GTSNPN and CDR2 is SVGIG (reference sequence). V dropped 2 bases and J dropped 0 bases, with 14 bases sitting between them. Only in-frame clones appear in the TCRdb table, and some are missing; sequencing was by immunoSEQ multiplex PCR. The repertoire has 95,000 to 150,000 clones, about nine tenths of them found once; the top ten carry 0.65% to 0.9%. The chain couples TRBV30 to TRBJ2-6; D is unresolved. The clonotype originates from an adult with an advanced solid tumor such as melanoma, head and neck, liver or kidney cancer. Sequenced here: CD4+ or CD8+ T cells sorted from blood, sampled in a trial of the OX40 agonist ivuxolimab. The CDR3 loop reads CAWSSLVWSSGANVLTF. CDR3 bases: TGTGCCTGGAGTTCTCTTGTCTGGAGCTCTGGGGCCAACGTCCTGACTTTC.